The 26 T cell receptor beta chains below were found in one sample sequenced in a study of blood T cells in healthy people across ages. Sample-barcoded 5' priming and a J-beta primer mix drove a second PCR of roughly 7 to 11 cycles. Via MiXCR, TCRdb re-called the 5' RACE reads, giving one row per CDR3 protein. The sample carries more than 1,000,000 distinct CDR3 sequences, roughly 24% recorded once. These data were also filed under a second study, of T cells of mothers and their children.

Sequenced sample: blood. These receptors came from a girl aged 2-10 years in good health.

The gene calls are TRBV7-9 and TRBJ1-2, with D unclear. Trimming shortened V by 5 bases and J by 9 bases, and 16 bases separated the two germline ends. The CDR3 totals 13 residues. Germline CDR1 SEHNR, CDR2 FQNEAQ (reference sequence). The CDR3 nucleotides read TGTGCCAGCAGCGTATTCCTAATGCAACGCTACACCTTC. Its protein is CASSVFLMQRYTF.

The chain carries TRBV7-2 and TRBJ2-1, with 9 bases lining up with TRBD2. Trimming removed 1 base from V and 7 bases from J; junction bases left unmatched: 11. This CDR3 region has 17 residues. Germline assignment: CDR1 SGHTA and CDR2 FQGNSA. The CDR3 sequence: CASSLVGGGGARNEQFF. DNA of the CDR3: TGTGCCAGCAGCTTAGTGGGTGGCGGGGGGGCCAGAAATGAGCAGTTCTTC.

This clonotype was picked up a small number of times. The rearrangement joins TRBV5-6 to TRBJ1-2; D remains ambiguous. From germline, CDR1 is SGHDT and CDR2 YYEEEE. Deletions cut 0 bases from V and 10 bases from J, with 10 bases between. The CDR3 runs to 12 residues. The CDR3 DNA is TGTGCCAGCAGCTTGGAAAGAGCGATCTACACCTTC. Translation: CASSLERAIYTF.

The chain employs TRBV7-8 and TRBJ2-3; the D gene is possibly TRBD2 (5 bases). V was shortened by 5 bases and J by 2 bases, with 17 bases between the two germline ends. From germline, CDR1 is SGHVS and CDR2 FQNEAQ. There are 16 residues in the CDR3. CDR3 coding DNA: TGTGCCAGCAGCGCCCGGGAAGAGATTTTCACAGATACGCAGTATTTT. This codes for CASSAREEIFTDTQYF.

With respect to this clonotype: An end of the junction does not agree with germline; a read error may underlie this. The chain's CDR3 is CASSYPGQPNGQFF. CDR3 DNA: TGTGCCAGTAGTTACCCGGGACAGCCCAATGGGCAGTTCTTC. The J gene is TRBJ2-5, the V gene TRBV6-6; 7 bases align to TRBD1. The better agreement between TRBJ2-1 and the DNA end casts doubt on the J call. The CDR3 extends over 14 amino acids. Germline-derived CDR1 and CDR2 are MNHNY and SVGAGI (reference sequence).

V usage is TRBV13 and J usage is TRBJ2-5; 10 bases are shared with TRBD2. The J call may be mistaken, given a closer DNA end match to TRBJ2-1. This CDR3 is 14 amino acids long. CDR1 PRHDT and CDR2 FYEKMQ come from the germline V gene (reference sequence). In DNA, the CDR3 is TGTGCCAGCAGCCCCAGCGGGGGGGCGTATGAGCAGTTCTTC. Translation gives CASSPSGGAYEQFF.

In the case of this clonotype: At one end, the junction sequence differs from germline, possibly due to a read error. The chain employs TRBV4-3 and TRBJ2-7; unclear D gene. This CDR3 spans 12 amino acids. The germline CDR1 and CDR2 sequences are LGHNA and YSLEER. The CDR3 protein is CASNQGRNEQYF. Written as DNA, the CDR3 is TGCGCCAGCAACCAAGGACGAAACGAGCAGTACTTC.

Only a few counts were recorded for this clonotype. The chain couples TRBV21-1 to TRBJ2-3; TRBD1, the table's D call, lacks a check against the DNA. TRBV21-1 is a listed pseudogene. This CDR3 has 18 residues. DNA of the CDR3: TGTGCCAGCAGCACGCGAATAACACAGGAGAATAGCACAGATACGCAGTATTTT. As protein: CASSTRITQENSTDTQYF.

The CDR3 reads CARSPKGNTQYF. The CDR3 DNA reads as TGTGCCAGAAGCCCGAAGGGTAATACGCAGTATTTT. The rearrangement joins TRBV5-3 to TRBJ2-3; D unresolved. TRBV5-3 is an ORF for which the function is uncertain. The CDR3 has 12 amino acids. The V end was cut by 4 bases, the J end by 7 bases, with 10 bases between.

This clonotype was detected only a few times. J is TRBJ2-7 and V is TRBV20-1; 7 positions match TRBD2. Germline trimming cut 6 bases from V and 3 bases from J; bases unmatched to any gene: 8. CDR1 is DFQATT, CDR2 SNEGSKA, per germline (reference sequence). The CDR3 is made up of 13 amino acids. For the CDR3, the DNA is TGCAGTGCCCCTGGGGGGGATCTCTACGAGCAGTACTTC. It is translated as CSAPGGDLYEQYF.

This clonotype appeared a few times. This rearrangement joins TRBV5-1 to TRBJ2-5; D is unresolved. This CDR3 spans 13 amino acids. The germline V gene has CDR1 SGHRS and CDR2 YFSETQ. V was trimmed by 5 bases and J by 1 base, leaving 9 bases between them. The CDR3 loop reads CASRESLQETQYF. The CDR3 coding sequence is TGCGCCAGCAGGGAGTCCCTCCAAGAGACCCAGTACTTC. The variable domain in full, completed from reference TRBV5-1 and TRBJ2-5, reads KAGVTQTPRYLIKTRGQQVTLSCSPISGHRSVSWYQQTPGQGLQFLFEYFSETQRNKGNFPGRFSGRQFSNSRSEMNVSTLELGDSALYLCASRESLQETQYFGPGTRLLVL.

In this sample, this clonotype turned up once. The V gene is TRBV6-5, the J gene TRBJ2-5; D gene uncertain. The J call may be wrong; the DNA end is better matched by TRBJ2-7. In germline, CDR1 is MNHEY, CDR2 SVGAGI. The CDR3 runs to 14 residues. The CDR3 nucleotides are TGTGCCAGCAGTACAAATTTCCCCTCCTACGAGCAGTACTTC. Its translation: CASSTNFPSYEQYF.

The chain recombines TRBV11-2 with TRBJ2-5; no clear D gene. The CDR3 totals 14 residues. The V gene's germline CDR1 is SGHAT and CDR2 FQNNGV. V gave up 3 bases and J gave up 7 bases, with 15 bases separating them. The CDR3 coding sequence is TGTGCCAGCAGCTTGCACGGGCTCGAAGGGACCCAGTACTTC. Translating gives CASSLHGLEGTQYF. The full variable domain, its missing parts supplied by reference TRBV11-2 and TRBJ2-5, is EAGVAQSPRYKIIEKRQSVAFWCNPISGHATLYWYQQILGQGPKLLIQFQNNGVVDDSQLPKDRFSAERLKGVDSTLKIQPAKLEDSAVYLCASSLHGLEGTQYFGPGTRLLVL.

The sample holds a few counts of this clonotype. This chain joins TRBV12-3 or TRBV12-4 and TRBJ2-5; D could derive from TRBD1 or TRBD2 (5 bases each). The J call could be wrong; TRBJ2-7 is a better fit for the DNA end. This CDR3 is built from 16 residues. CDR3 sequence reads: CASSFSGGRGSYEQYF. The CDR3 coding sequence is TGTGCCAGCAGTTTTTCTGGGGGTAGGGGCTCCTACGAGCAGTACTTC.

This clonotype has only a few counts. The chain combines TRBV2 with TRBJ2-5, with TRBD1 identical over 7 bases. The J call may not be correct, given that the DNA end is closer to TRBJ2-7. The CDR3 runs to 16 residues. The germline CDR1 and CDR2 sequences are SNHLY and FYNNEI. CDR3 loop: CASRVAIGTEDYEQYF. CDR3 nucleotide sequence: TGTGCCAGCAGAGTTGCAATCGGGACAGAAGACTACGAGCAGTACTTC.

Only a few counts were recorded for this clonotype. This CDR3 reads CASSFLGLAQETQYF. CDR3 coding DNA: TGCGCCAGCAGCTTTTTGGGACTAGCCCAAGAGACCCAGTACTTC. This sequence joins TRBV5-1 and TRBJ2-5, with 9 bases aligning to TRBD2. The CDR3 runs 15 residues. The germline V gene has CDR1 SGHRS and CDR2 YFSETQ. With 2 bases clipped from V and 1 base from J, the junction kept 3 bases outside the gene matches.

The chain recombines TRBV7-9 with TRBJ2-3; D is ambiguous. The CDR3 sequence is 15 residues long. The V and J ends lost 6 bases and 2 bases respectively, with 15 bases between them. Germline V gene sequence: CDR1 SEHNR, CDR2 FQNEAQ (reference sequence). CDR3 nucleotides: TGTGCCAGCAGGCTAGGGTATCAAAACACAGATACGCAGTATTTT. Its protein is CASRLGYQNTDTQYF.

This clonotype was detected a few times. This rearrangement joins TRBV7-2 to TRBJ2-1, with TRBD2 matching 13 bases. Germline V gene lookup returns CDR1 SGHTA and CDR2 FQGNSA. The CDR3 length is 15 residues. After removal of 5 bases from V and 8 bases from J, the junction contained 6 bases not matched to a gene. The CDR3 region has the DNA TGTGCCAGCAGCGGACGGACTAGCGGGAGCGATGAGCAGTTCTTC. Its translation: CASSGRTSGSDEQFF.

J is TRBJ2-3 and V is TRBV4-3; D is perhaps TRBD2 (7 bases). The V end lost 6 bases, the J end lost 6 bases, and 22 bases lay between the germline ends. There are 16 residues in the CDR3. Germline CDR1 reads LGHNA; CDR2 reads YSLEER. The CDR3 is CASSPRAGAQGDTQYF. CDR3 in DNA: TGCGCCAGCAGTCCTCGGGCGGGGGCGCAGGGGGATACGCAGTATTTT.

CDR3 in DNA: TGTGCCAGCAGTTCTCCGGGACAGGTTGGCTACACCTTC. Encoded protein: CASSSPGQVGYTF. This rearrangement joins TRBV12-3 or TRBV12-4 to TRBJ1-2; TRBD1 aligns across 8 bases. The J segment lost 7 bases and the V segment lost 4 bases, leaving 5 bases of the junction unmatched. This CDR3 comprises 13 residues.

This clonotype was detected once. The chain carries TRBV28 and TRBJ2-5; TRBD2 is a possible D gene (7 bases). CDR3 size: 15 residues. In germline, CDR1 is MDHEN, CDR2 SYDVKM. V shed 6 bases and J shed 5 bases, with 19 bases lying between them. CDR3 protein: CASRRGGGSEETQYF. The CDR3 DNA sequence: TGTGCCAGCAGGAGGGGGGGAGGTAGCGAGGAGACCCAGTACTTC.

In the case of this clonotype: Compared with germline, one end of the junction differs, possibly owing to a read error. This rearrangement joins TRBV7-2 to TRBJ1-3; D might be TRBD1 (5 bases). This CDR3 has 14 amino acids. The V gene's germline CDR1 is SGHTA and CDR2 FQGNSA. CDR3 residues: CVSSLEGQTNTIYF. The CDR3 bases are TGTGTCAGCAGCTTAGAGGGGCAAACAAACACCATATATTTT.

In this sample, this clonotype turned up a few times. The chain combines TRBV11-2 with TRBJ2-1, with D possibly matching TRBD1 (6 bases). CDR1 is SGHAT, CDR2 FQNNGV, per germline. This CDR3 has 14 residues. V lost 5 bases and J 4 bases, leaving 12 bases between the germline ends. CDR3 loop: CASSPLDRYNEQFF. The CDR3 DNA is TGTGCCAGCAGCCCCCTGGACAGATACAATGAGCAGTTCTTC. Full variable domain (missing parts from reference TRBV11-2 and TRBJ2-1): EAGVAQSPRYKIIEKRQSVAFWCNPISGHATLYWYQQILGQGPKLLIQFQNNGVVDDSQLPKDRFSAERLKGVDSTLKIQPAKLEDSAVYLCASSPLDRYNEQFFGPGTRLTVL.

The chain employs TRBV7-9 and TRBJ1-1, with unresolved D. The CDR3 consists of 15 residues. CDR1 and CDR2 from the germline V gene are SEHNR and FQNEAQ (reference sequence). Between the trimmed V and J ends, which lost 3 bases and 3 bases, there was a span of 14 bases. The CDR3 here is CASSLGFGVDTEAFF. CDR3 nucleotide sequence: TGTGCCAGCAGCTTGGGTTTTGGGGTCGACACTGAAGCTTTCTTT. Full variable domain (remainder filled in from reference TRBV7-9 and TRBJ1-1): DTGVSQNPRHKITKRGQNVTFRCDPISEHNRLYWYRQTLGQGPEFLTYFQNEAQLEKSRLLSDRFSAERPKGSFSTLEIQRTEQGDSAMYLCASSLGFGVDTEAFFGQGTRLTVV.

CDR3 sequence: CASSLTGYDTDTQYF. Written as DNA, the CDR3 is TGTGCCAGCAGTCTTACAGGGTATGATACAGATACGCAGTATTTT. The chain uses TRBV12-3 or TRBV12-4 and TRBJ2-3, with D tentatively TRBD1 (6 bases). The CDR3 is made up of 15 amino acids. Trimming took off 5 bases at V and 3 bases at J, with 15 bases between the two ends.

This clonotype was detected only a few times. The CDR3 DNA follows: TGTGCCAGCAGCACGGAGGGGGGAGAGGGGCAGACCCAGTACTTC. This gives the protein CASSTEGGEGQTQYF. The V call is TRBV5-5, the J call TRBJ2-5, with D perhaps given as TRBD1 or TRBD2 (6 bases each). The germline CDR1 and CDR2 sequences are SGHKS and YYEKEE (reference sequence). Trimming stripped 4 bases from V and 6 bases from J, with 19 bases between. The length of the CDR3 is 15 residues.